This T cell receptor (beta chain) was sequenced in a study of cytomegalovirus exposure and HLA in healthy donors. The wider study: An earlier analysis found fewer than 140 million unique TCR beta sequences from about 190 million T cells.

PCR was performed using 60 Vbeta and 13 Jbeta primers. Per the study methods: Roughly 76 million unique TCR beta chains, roughly 11 million of them shared, were counted by a later analysis. Data came from immunoSEQ multiplex PCR; TCRdb stores just in-frame clones and leaves some out. V, J and clone size are those of that table, while D and trimming were read from the DNA. The sample comprises 150,000 to 200,000 clones, over 70% of which are singletons, and 4.5% to 6% rests with the top ten. The CDR3 has 14 residues. CDR1 is SEHNR and CDR2 is FQNEAQ in the germline V gene (reference sequence). The germline V and J ends were trimmed by 2 bases and 4 bases, with 12 bases remaining between them. With respect to this clone: What it binds is not known.

Study outcomes and limitations: It was about 180 TCR beta chains that were listed as cytomegalovirus-associated.

V is TRBV7-9 and J is TRBJ2-7, with D perhaps TRBD1 (5 bases). Specimen: PBMCs. The receptor was derived from a man between 35 and 55 years old in good health and CMV-seronegative. The CDR3 DNA reads as TGTGCCAGCAGCTTAATGCAGGGCCCATACGAGCAGTACTTC. Its translation: CASSLMQGPYEQYF.